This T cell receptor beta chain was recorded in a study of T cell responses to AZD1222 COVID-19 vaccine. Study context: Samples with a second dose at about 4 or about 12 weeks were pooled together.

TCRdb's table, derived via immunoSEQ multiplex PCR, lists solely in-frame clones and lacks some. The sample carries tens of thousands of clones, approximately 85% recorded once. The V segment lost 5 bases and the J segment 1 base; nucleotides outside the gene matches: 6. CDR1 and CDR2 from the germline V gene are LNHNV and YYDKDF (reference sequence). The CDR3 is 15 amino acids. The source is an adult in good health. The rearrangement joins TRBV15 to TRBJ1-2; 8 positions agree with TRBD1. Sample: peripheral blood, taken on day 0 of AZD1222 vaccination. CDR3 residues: CATSVDRVDNYGYTF. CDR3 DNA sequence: TGTGCCACCAGCGTGGACAGGGTGGATAACTATGGCTACACCTTC.